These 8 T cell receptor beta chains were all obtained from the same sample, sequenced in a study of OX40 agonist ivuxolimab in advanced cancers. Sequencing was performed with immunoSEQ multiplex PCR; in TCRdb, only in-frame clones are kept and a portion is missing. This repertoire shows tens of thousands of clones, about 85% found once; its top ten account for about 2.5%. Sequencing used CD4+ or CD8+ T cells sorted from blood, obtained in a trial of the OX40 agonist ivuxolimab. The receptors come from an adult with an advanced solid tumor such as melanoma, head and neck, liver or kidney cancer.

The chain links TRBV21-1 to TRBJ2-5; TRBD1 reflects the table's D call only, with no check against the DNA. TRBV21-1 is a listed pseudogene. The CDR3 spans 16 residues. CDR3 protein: CASSKRDRGCQETQYF. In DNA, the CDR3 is TGTGCCAGCAGCAAAAGGGACAGAGGTTGTCAAGAGACCCAGTACTTC.

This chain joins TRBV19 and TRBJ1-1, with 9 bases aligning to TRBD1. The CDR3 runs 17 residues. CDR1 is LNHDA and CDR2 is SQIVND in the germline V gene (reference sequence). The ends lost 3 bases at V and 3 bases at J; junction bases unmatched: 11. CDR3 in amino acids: CASSITGWTGDYTEAFF. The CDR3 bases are TGTGCCAGTAGTATTACGGGGTGGACAGGGGACTACACTGAAGCTTTCTTT.

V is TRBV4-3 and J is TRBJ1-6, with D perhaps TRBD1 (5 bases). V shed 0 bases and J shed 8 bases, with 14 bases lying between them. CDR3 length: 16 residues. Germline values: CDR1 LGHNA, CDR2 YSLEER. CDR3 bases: TGCGCCAGCAGCCAAGACAGGGCAGGAAAAGATTCACCCCTCCACTTT. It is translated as CASSQDRAGKDSPLHF.

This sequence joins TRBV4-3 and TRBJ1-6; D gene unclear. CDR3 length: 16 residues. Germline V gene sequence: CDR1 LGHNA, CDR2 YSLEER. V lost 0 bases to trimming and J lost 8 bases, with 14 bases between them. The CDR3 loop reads CASSQDWATGDSPLHF. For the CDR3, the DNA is TGCGCCAGCAGCCAAGATTGGGCTACCGGCGATTCACCCCTCCACTTT.

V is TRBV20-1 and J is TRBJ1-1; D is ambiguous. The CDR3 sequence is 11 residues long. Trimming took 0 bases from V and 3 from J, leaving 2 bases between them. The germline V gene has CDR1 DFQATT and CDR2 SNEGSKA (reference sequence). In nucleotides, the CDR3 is TGCAGTGCTAGAGATCACACTGAAGCTTTCTTT. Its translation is CSARDHTEAFF.

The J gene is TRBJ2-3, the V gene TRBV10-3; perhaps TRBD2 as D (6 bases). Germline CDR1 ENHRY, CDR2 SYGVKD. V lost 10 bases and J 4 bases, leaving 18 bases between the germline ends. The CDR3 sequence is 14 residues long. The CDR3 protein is CATSPEGRSDTQYF. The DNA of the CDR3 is TGTGCCACCTCGCCGGAGGGCCGATCAGATACGCAGTATTTT.

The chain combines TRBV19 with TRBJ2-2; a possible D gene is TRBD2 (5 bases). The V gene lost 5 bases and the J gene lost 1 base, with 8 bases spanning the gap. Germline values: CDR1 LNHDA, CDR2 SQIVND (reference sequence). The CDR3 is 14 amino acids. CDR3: CASSWTRNTGELFF. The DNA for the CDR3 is TGTGCCAGTAGTTGGACTCGGAACACCGGGGAGCTGTTTTTT.

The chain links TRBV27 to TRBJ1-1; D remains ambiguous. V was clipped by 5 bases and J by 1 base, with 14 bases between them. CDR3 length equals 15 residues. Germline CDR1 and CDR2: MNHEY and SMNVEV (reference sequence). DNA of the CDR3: TGTGCCAGCAGTCCTCGTAATTTGGGGAACACTGAAGCTTTCTTT. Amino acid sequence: CASSPRNLGNTEAFF.